Listed below are T cell receptor beta chains from one sample, sequenced in a study of T cells in localized non-small cell lung cancer. Profiled with immunoSEQ multiplex PCR; TCRdb holds only in-frame clones, not every one. Of under 2,000 clones in the sample, 35% to 45% were seen once. Sample: lung tumor tissue, taken before any cancer treatment. These receptors all come from a female donor aged 60 or older with stage II squamous cell lung carcinoma. Both conserved end residues are part of each CDR3. Size tells how often a clone was seen (once, few, many) or the class of an expanded clone, and some rows leave it out.

v_call	clone_size	cdr3_aa
TRBV6-8	large	CASSPRLGGGDTQYF
TRBV15	NA	CATSREAGEAGEQYF
TRBV9	NA	CASKKDGVYGYTF
TRBV15	few	CATSRDHKGAAGYTF
TRBV28	NA	CASSSAGAGGKETQYF
TRBV9	NA	CASSVGTGNYEQYF
TRBV30	NA	CAWGGSPGYTF
TRBV6-8	NA	CASSYIQGSSYNSPLHF
TRBV18	NA	CASSPPGGQGNQPQHF
TRBV30	few	CAWSRDRGWQYF
TRBV6-8	medium-sized	CASNRGPPGGRAFF
TRBV28	few	CASSLFQDSPLHF
TRBV10-2	NA	CASSEWGYGEKLFF
TRBV30	few	CAWREWAANTF
TRBV29-1	NA	CSVETSGIADYEQYF
TRBV9	medium-sized	CASSVRQGAYEQYF
TRBV11-3	few	CASSLGAEGWDTQYF
TRBV19	NA	CASKLTGQGVGEQYF
TRBV9	NA	CASSVTGFEQYF
TRBV18	once	CASSPLLAASTGELFF
TRBV6-8	NA	CASSYFSGNYNEQFF
TRBV18	NA	CASSPLNYRDYNEQFF
TRBV23-1	NA	CASSQVDLRLEQYF
TRBV7-5	few	CASSLGLAGAWYEQYF
TRBV30	few	CAWSERGNSPLHF
TRBV19	large	CASTLQRGQFLLSPLHF
TRBV6-8	NA	CASSGSAGGYTDTQYF
TRBV30	NA	CAWRVKQGFSDF
TRBV12-1	NA	CASSFASSTYNEQFF
TRBV5-1	NA	CASSLEGANTEAFF
TRBV10-2	NA	CASSERQGEKLFF
TRBV7-5	NA	CASSLTSGGHTDTQYF
TRBV18	NA	CASSPLLASGRQETQYF
TRBV9	NA	CASSPRAGFDAFF
TRBV18	few	CASSPAGEASYEQYF
TRBV1	few	CASSSPGLYNEQFF
TRBV6-8	medium-sized	CASSFRTGGNTIYF
TRBV19	NA	CASSSGRSGNTIYF
TRBV18	NA	CASSPRFLAGLAKNIQYF
TRBV6-8	NA	CASARRDEGNQPQHF
TRBV29-1	NA	CSAQRPTDTQYF
TRBV9	few	CASSVVGSGARSYNEQFF
TRBV6-8	large	CASKTGYTEAFF
TRBV6-8	few	CASSQKGTDTDTQYF
TRBV15	NA	CATSRDYSGYDYTF